The 23 T cell receptor beta chains listed next were all sequenced from one sample in a study of graft-versus-host responses after intestinal transplantation. Processing released intraepithelial and lamina propria lymphocytes from the graft tissue. Sequenced by immunoSEQ multiplex PCR; TCRdb stores in-frame clones only, minus some. This table holds 15,000 to 20,000 clones, 83% found once. This specimen consisted of ileum tissue, obtained roughly 620 days after intestinal transplantation. The receptors were gathered from a human patient who received an intestinal transplant, so some T cells may come from the graft donor.

The J gene is TRBJ2-7, the V gene TRBV5-8; D is unresolved. The CDR3 runs to 15 residues. V shed 5 bases and J shed 0 bases, with 15 bases lying between them. Germline CDR1 is SGHTS and CDR2 is YDEGEE. DNA for the CDR3: TGTGCCAGCAGAAAAACAGTGGTAAGCTCCTACGAGCAGTACTTC. This encodes CASRKTVVSSYEQYF.

On this clone itself: Because it lacks the conserved phenylalanine or tryptophan at the end, this CDR3 is likely a read error. The DNA is omitted, as the CDR3 cannot be located on it reliably, and the CDR3 follows TCRdb's listing. V and J are TRBV29-1 and TRBJ2-7; the D call in the table, TRBD1, was not verified against the DNA. Germline V gene lookup returns CDR1 SQVTM and CDR2 ANQGSEA. 9 amino acids form the CDR3, both terminal residues included. CDR3 in amino acids: CSVEPGHLL.

This rearrangement joins TRBV2 to TRBJ2-7; 10 positions agree with TRBD2. Germline V lookup: CDR1 SNHLY, CDR2 FYNNEI. Germline trimming cut 9 bases from V and 0 bases from J; bases unmatched to any gene: 5. The CDR3 has 14 residues. In DNA form, the CDR3 reads TGTGCCAGTGGTAGCGGGGGGAGCTCCTACGAGCAGTACTTC. Its translation is CASGSGGSSYEQYF. Based on the CDR3 plus reference TRBV2 and TRBJ2-7, the full variable domain is EPEVTQTPSHQVTQMGQEVILRCVPISNHLYFYWYRQILGQKVEFLVSFYNNEISEKSEIFDDQFSVERPDGSNFTLKIRSTKLEDSAMYFCASGSGGSSYEQYFGPGTRLTVT.

Written as DNA, the CDR3 is TGTGCCAGCAGGGAGACAGTTGGAAGAAACACCATATATTTT. Protein product: CASRETVGRNTIYF. This chain uses TRBV6-1 with TRBJ1-3, with D perhaps matching TRBD1 (5 bases). Trimming removed 6 bases at V and 5 bases at J, with 14 bases between. The germline V gene has CDR1 MNHNS and CDR2 SASEGT. The CDR3 is 14 amino acids.

The CDR3 DNA is TGTGCCAGCAGCCCTAGGGGGGGTTTTAATCTAGCCAAAAACATTCAGTACTTC. Translation: CASSPRGGFNLAKNIQYF. The chain carries TRBV9 and TRBJ2-4; D possibly corresponds to TRBD2 (7 bases). The CDR3 contains 18 residues. Germline CDR1 and CDR2: SGDLS and YYNGEE. Trimming stripped 4 bases from V and 0 bases from J, with 20 bases between.

This rearrangement joins TRBV5-1 to TRBJ1-3; TRBD1 might be the D (5 bases). The CDR3 spans 15 residues. Trimming took off 4 bases at V and 4 bases at J, with 15 bases between the two ends. Germline V gives CDR1 SGHRS, CDR2 YFSETQ. CDR3 sequence reads: CASSPEMGPGNTIYF. The CDR3 nucleotides are TGCGCCAGCAGCCCTGAGATGGGACCCGGAAACACCATATATTTT.

The chain has TRBV2 and TRBJ1-3, with a possible D match to TRBD1 (6 bases). V was cut by 7 bases and J by 0 bases, with 13 bases left in between. Germline V gene lookup returns CDR1 SNHLY and CDR2 FYNNEI. The CDR3 sequence is 15 residues long. In DNA form, the CDR3 reads TGTGCCAGCATCCTAGGGGGGAGCTCTGGAAACACCATATATTTT. Residues: CASILGGSSGNTIYF.

The V gene is TRBV18, the J gene TRBJ2-7; 9 bases align to TRBD1. The CDR3 runs 17 residues. With V trimmed by 3 bases and J by 1 base, 10 bases remained unmatched. In germline, CDR1 is KGHSH, CDR2 LQKENI. CDR3 in amino acids: CASSPQPGTGRSYEQYF. CDR3 sequence (DNA): TGTGCCAGCTCACCTCAACCCGGGACAGGGAGATCCTACGAGCAGTACTTC.

The chain combines TRBV27 with TRBJ1-1; tentatively, D is TRBD1 (5 bases). The V and J ends lost 3 bases and 5 bases respectively, with 10 bases between them. The CDR3 loop spans 13 amino acids. From germline, CDR1 is MNHEY and CDR2 SMNVEV (reference sequence). DNA for the CDR3: TGTGCCAGCAGTTTCGAGGGGATGACTGAAGCTTTCTTT. It translates to CASSFEGMTEAFF.

This chain connects TRBV30 to TRBJ1-4; possibly TRBD1 for D (5 bases). CDR3 length equals 17 residues. The germline V and J ends were trimmed by 5 bases and 12 bases, with 31 bases remaining between them. CDR1 GTSNPN and CDR2 SVGIG come from the germline V gene (reference sequence). The CDR3 is CAWRESARDLATKELFF. The CDR3 coding sequence is TGTGCCTGGCGTGAGTCAGCCCGGGACCTAGCCACGAAAGAACTGTTTTTT.

The chain has TRBV4-1 and TRBJ1-1; D gene ambiguous. Germline loops: CDR1 MGHRA, CDR2 YSYEKL. This CDR3 contains 12 residues. Trimming removed 9 bases from V and 4 bases from J, with 12 bases in between. The CDR3 loop is CASSPGGTEAFF. The CDR3 DNA reads TGCGCCAGTTCCCCGGGTGGCACTGAAGCTTTCTTT.

The V and J genes are TRBV5-6 and TRBJ1-6; the D gene is possibly TRBD1 (5 bases). This CDR3 contains 16 residues. Per the germline V gene, CDR1 is SGHDT and CDR2 is YYEEEE. V lost 8 bases to trimming and J lost 5 bases, with 20 bases between them. CDR3 DNA: TGTGCCAGTTTCGGGGGTCCGTCTCGGGATAATTCACCCCTCCACTTT. This codes for CASFGGPSRDNSPLHF. Based on the CDR3 plus reference TRBV5-6 and TRBJ1-6, the full variable domain is DAGVTQSPTHLIKTRGQQVTLRCSPKSGHDTVSWYQQALGQGPQFIFQYYEEEERQRGNFPDRFSGHQFPNYSSELNVNALLLGDSALYLCASFGGPSRDNSPLHFGNGTRLTVT.

V is TRBV12-5 and J is TRBJ1-2, with D possibly being TRBD1 (5 bases). Germline V gene data show CDR1 as LGHNT and CDR2 as FRNRAP. The germline V and J ends were trimmed by 5 bases and 4 bases, with 23 bases remaining between them. This CDR3 is built from 17 residues. The CDR3: CASGVGFLQGKTYGYTF. CDR3 in DNA: TGTGCTAGTGGTGTGGGGTTTCTGCAGGGAAAGACCTATGGCTACACCTTC.

The J gene is TRBJ2-6, the V gene TRBV2, with a weak D call TRBD1 (6 bases). Trimming took 5 bases from V and 2 from J, leaving 10 bases between them. Germline CDR1 is SNHLY and CDR2 is FYNNEI. CDR3 size: 15 residues. CDR3 DNA: TGTGCCAGCAGTCAGACAGGCACTGGGGCCAACGTCCTGACTTTC. This encodes CASSQTGTGANVLTF.

This clone occurred a few times. The chain carries TRBV13 and TRBJ2-4, with 14 bases fitting TRBD2. This CDR3 is built from 17 residues. Unmatched junction bases numbered 5, after V lost 6 bases and J lost 1 base. The germline CDR1 and CDR2 sequences are PRHDT and FYEKMQ (reference sequence). CDR3 amino acids: CASSSWTSGGAKNIQYF. The CDR3 bases are TGTGCCAGCAGTTCCTGGACTAGCGGGGGGGCCAAAAACATTCAGTACTTC.

The V call is TRBV1, the J call TRBJ2-5; no DNA check was done on the table's D call, TRBD1. TRBV1 is assigned pseudogene status. The CDR3 runs 13 residues. The CDR3 nucleotides are TGCTCTGAAGTCCCCGCAGGCCAAGAGACCCAGTACTTC. It specifies CSEVPAGQETQYF.

In regard to this clone: Other DNA sequences within the sample encode an identical CDR3. This chain joins TRBV5-1 and TRBJ1-5; 7 nucleotides agree with TRBD1. Germline trimming cut 1 base from V and 4 bases from J; bases unmatched to any gene: 5. Germline V gene sequence: CDR1 SGHRS, CDR2 YFSETQ. The CDR3 sequence is 15 residues long. The CDR3 bases are TGCGCCAGCAGCTTGCTAGGGGGCCCTAATCAGCCCCAGCATTTT. This sequence encodes CASSLLGGPNQPQHF.

The chain's CDR3 is CASSSSNRGILLNTEAFF. The CDR3, as DNA: TGTGCCAGCAGTTCCTCCAACAGGGGGATACTCTTGAACACTGAAGCTTTCTTT. The chain uses TRBV27 and TRBJ1-1; 8 nucleotides line up with TRBD1. This CDR3 is 18 amino acids long. Germline values: CDR1 MNHEY, CDR2 SMNVEV (reference sequence). With 4 bases clipped from V and 0 bases from J, the junction kept 13 bases outside the gene matches.

V is TRBV6-1 and J is TRBJ1-1; the D is unclear. The CDR3 is 14 residues long. Germline values: CDR1 MNHNS, CDR2 SASEGT. V gave up 3 bases and J gave up 5 bases, with 13 bases separating them. CDR3 DNA: TGTGCCAGCAGTGAGGGCGTTTACAAGACTGAAGCTTTCTTT. This encodes CASSEGVYKTEAFF.

This clone was recorded once. This chain connects TRBV19 to TRBJ2-5; TRBD1 agrees at 9 bases. Germline V CDR1 and CDR2: LNHDA, SQIVND (reference sequence). The CDR3 is 16 residues long. The V gene end was trimmed by 4 bases and the J gene end by 5 bases; junction bases not matched to a gene: 11. CDR3 in DNA: TGTGCCAGTAGTAGAGGTGGGGACAGGGAAGGGGAGACCCAGTACTTC. Translating it yields CASSRGGDREGETQYF.

This sequence joins TRBV4-2 and TRBJ2-7; 8 nucleotides align to TRBD1. Per germline, CDR1 LGHNA and CDR2 YNFKEQ. With 0 bases clipped from V and 5 bases from J, the junction kept 9 bases outside the gene matches. CDR3 size: 16 residues. CDR3 nucleotide sequence: TGTGCCAGCAGCCAAGATGGCCCGGACAGGGCTAACGAGCAGTACTTC. Translation: CASSQDGPDRANEQYF.

This clone occurred a few times. This chain joins TRBV19 and TRBJ2-7; 7 bases map to TRBD1. V shed 4 bases, J shed 5 bases, and the junction held 5 bases outside the gene matches. This CDR3 is 13 amino acids long. Germline V CDR1 and CDR2: LNHDA, SQIVND (reference sequence). The DNA for the CDR3 is TGTGCCAGTAGTAGCGACAGGGTTCACGAGCAGTACTTC. Its protein is CASSSDRVHEQYF.

The genes are TRBV5-1 and TRBJ1-1; D is ambiguous. Between the trimmed V and J ends, which lost 4 bases and 1 base, there was a span of 14 bases. This CDR3 has 15 residues. Germline CDR1 reads SGHRS; CDR2 reads YFSETQ. The CDR3 protein is CASSPREGKNTEAFF. CDR3 in DNA: TGCGCCAGCAGCCCTCGGGAAGGGAAGAACACTGAAGCTTTCTTT. The full variable domain, completed using reference TRBV5-1 and TRBJ1-1, is KAGVTQTPRYLIKTRGQQVTLSCSPISGHRSVSWYQQTPGQGLQFLFEYFSETQRNKGNFPGRFSGRQFSNSRSEMNVSTLELGDSALYLCASSPREGKNTEAFFGQGTRLTVV.